This T cell receptor beta chain was sequenced in a study of shared clonotypes between healthy human individuals. Study results and caveats: Despite large depth, sorted-subset datasets appeared incompletely sequenced. Only blood was sampled, and tissue TCR repertoires likely differ from blood ones. Naive subsets generally had larger estimated richness than memory subsets.

Assay used: immunoSEQ multiplex PCR; TCRdb lists only in-frame clones, some missing. The data hold about 2.2 million clones, with around 93% observed a single time. CDR3 length: 15 residues. The germline V gene encodes CDR1 SGDLS and CDR2 YYNGEE. The ends lost 3 bases at V and 5 bases at J; junction bases unmatched: 9. Naive CD8 cells comprised CD45RO-negative, CCR7-positively selected cells, excluding terminally differentiated effector memory CD45RA+ cells. The donors were all Caucasian adults (living in Nashville, Tennessee). On this clone itself: Its antigen is unknown.

Source material: naive CD8+ T cells from PBMCs. This clonotype was obtained from a young man in good health. Some clones in this sample may be carry-over from other donors' samples. The genes are TRBV9 and TRBJ2-7; 9 bases are a match to TRBD1. CDR3 residues: CASSETGTGIHEQYF. DNA for the CDR3: TGTGCCAGCAGCGAGACCGGGACAGGGATCCACGAGCAGTACTTC.